This T cell receptor (beta chain) was identified during a study of cytomegalovirus exposure and HLA in healthy donors. Overall study findings and caveats: There were some V segments, including TRBV6-2 and TRBV6-3, excluded as indistinguishable. Links to common viral pathogens appeared, in a later analysis, for several of the most significant clusters.

Of note for this clone: Its target is not known.

It was with 60 Vbeta and 13 Jbeta primers that the PCR ran. Sequenced by immunoSEQ multiplex PCR; TCRdb stores in-frame clones only, minus some. The sample lists about 150,000 clones, roughly 9.6% occurring once. The CDR3 loop spans 11 amino acids. Trimming left V 6 bases short and J 5 bases short, with 6 bases between. CDR1 and CDR2 from the germline V gene are WNHNN and SYGVQD (reference sequence). As for the donors, each was a healthy bone marrow donor. This sequence was found in a woman aged 40 to 50 in good health and CMV-seropositive. The V and J genes are TRBV10-1 and TRBJ2-3; D may be TRBD1 (5 bases). Material: PBMCs. The CDR3 DNA is TGCGCCAGCAGGGACAAAGATACGCAGTATTTT. This sequence encodes CASRDKDTQYF.